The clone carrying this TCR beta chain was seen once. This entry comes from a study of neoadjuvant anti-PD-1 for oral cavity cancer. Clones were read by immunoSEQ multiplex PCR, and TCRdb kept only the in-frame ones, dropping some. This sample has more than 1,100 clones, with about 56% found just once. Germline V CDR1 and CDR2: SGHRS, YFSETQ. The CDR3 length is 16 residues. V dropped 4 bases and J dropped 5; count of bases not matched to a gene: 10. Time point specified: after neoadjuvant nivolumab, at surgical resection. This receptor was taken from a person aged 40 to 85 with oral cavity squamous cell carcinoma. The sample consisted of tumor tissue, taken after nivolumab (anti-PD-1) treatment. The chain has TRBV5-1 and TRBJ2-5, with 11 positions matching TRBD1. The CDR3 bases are TGCGCCAGCAGCCTGAGGGGAGGGGACAGGGGGGAGACCCAGTACTTC. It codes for CASSLRGGDRGETQYF. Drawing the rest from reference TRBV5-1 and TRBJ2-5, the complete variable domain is KAGVTQTPRYLIKTRGQQVTLSCSPISGHRSVSWYQQTPGQGLQFLFEYFSETQRNKGNFPGRFSGRQFSNSRSEMNVSTLELGDSALYLCASSLRGGDRGETQYFGPGTRLLVL.